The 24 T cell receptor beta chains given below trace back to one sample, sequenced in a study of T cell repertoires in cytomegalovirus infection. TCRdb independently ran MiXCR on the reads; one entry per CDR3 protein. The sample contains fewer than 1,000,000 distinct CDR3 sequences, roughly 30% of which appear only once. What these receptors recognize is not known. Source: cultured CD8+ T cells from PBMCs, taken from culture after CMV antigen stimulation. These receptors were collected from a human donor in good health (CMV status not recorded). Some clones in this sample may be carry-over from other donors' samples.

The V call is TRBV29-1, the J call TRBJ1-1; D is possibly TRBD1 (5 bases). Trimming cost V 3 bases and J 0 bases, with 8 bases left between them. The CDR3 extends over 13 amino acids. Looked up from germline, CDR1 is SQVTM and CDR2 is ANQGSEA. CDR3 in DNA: TGCAGCGTTGATCAGGGAGTGAACACTGAAGCTTTCTTT. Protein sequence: CSVDQGVNTEAFF.

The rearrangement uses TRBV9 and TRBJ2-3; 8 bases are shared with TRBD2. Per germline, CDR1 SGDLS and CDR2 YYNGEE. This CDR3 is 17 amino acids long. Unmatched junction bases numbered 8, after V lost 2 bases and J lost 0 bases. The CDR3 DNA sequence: TGTGCCAGCAGCGTGTCGGGCAGCGGGGGAAGCACAGATACGCAGTATTTT. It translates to CASSVSGSGGSTDTQYF.

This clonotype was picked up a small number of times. The CDR3 region has the DNA TGTGCCAGCAGCTATGGACTAGCGGGGGACACAGATACGCAGTATTTT. Residues: CASSYGLAGDTDTQYF. The chain has TRBV7-2 and TRBJ2-3; TRBD2 agrees at 13 bases. J lost 2 bases, V lost 4 bases, and 3 bases had no gene match. This CDR3 is built from 16 residues. Germline V lookup: CDR1 SGHTA, CDR2 FQGNSA.

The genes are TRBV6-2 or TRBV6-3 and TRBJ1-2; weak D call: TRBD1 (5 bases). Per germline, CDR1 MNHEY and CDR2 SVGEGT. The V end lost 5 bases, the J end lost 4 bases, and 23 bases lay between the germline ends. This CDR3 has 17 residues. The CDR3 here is CASSPRGGKRGFYGYTF. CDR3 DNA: TGTGCCAGCAGTCCCCGGGGAGGAAAACGGGGCTTCTATGGCTACACCTTC.

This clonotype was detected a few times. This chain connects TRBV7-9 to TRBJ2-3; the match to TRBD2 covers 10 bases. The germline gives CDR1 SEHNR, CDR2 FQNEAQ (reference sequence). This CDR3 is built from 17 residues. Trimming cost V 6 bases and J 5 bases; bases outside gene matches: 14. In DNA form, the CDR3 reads TGTGCCAGCAGTCCGGCGGGACTAGCGACAACGCGAGATACGCAGTATTTT. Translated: CASSPAGLATTRDTQYF. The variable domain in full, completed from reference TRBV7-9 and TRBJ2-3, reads DTGVSQNPRHKITKRGQNVTFRCDPISEHNRLYWYRQTLGQGPEFLTYFQNEAQLEKSRLLSDRFSAERPKGSFSTLEIQRTEQGDSAMYLCASSPAGLATTRDTQYFGPGTRLTVL.

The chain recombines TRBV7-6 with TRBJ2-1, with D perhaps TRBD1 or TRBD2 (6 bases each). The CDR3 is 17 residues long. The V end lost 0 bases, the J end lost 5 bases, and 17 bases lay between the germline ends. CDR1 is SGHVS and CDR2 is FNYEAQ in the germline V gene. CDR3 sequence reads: CASSLAEGQGGDNEQFF. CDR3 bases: TGTGCCAGCAGCTTAGCGGAGGGCCAAGGGGGAGACAATGAGCAGTTCTTC.

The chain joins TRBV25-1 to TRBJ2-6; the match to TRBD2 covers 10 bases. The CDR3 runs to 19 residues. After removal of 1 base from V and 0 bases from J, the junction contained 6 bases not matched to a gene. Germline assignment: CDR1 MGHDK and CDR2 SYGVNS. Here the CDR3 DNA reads TGTGCCAGCAGTGAATCTTGGCTAGCGGGGGACTCTGGGGCCAACGTCCTGACTTTC. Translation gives CASSESWLAGDSGANVLTF. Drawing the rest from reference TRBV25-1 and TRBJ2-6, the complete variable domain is EADIYQTPRYLVIGTGKKITLECSQTMGHDKMYWYQQDPGMELHLIHYSYGVNSTEKGDLSSESTVSRIRTEHFPLTLESARPSHTSQYLCASSESWLAGDSGANVLTFGAGSRLTVL.

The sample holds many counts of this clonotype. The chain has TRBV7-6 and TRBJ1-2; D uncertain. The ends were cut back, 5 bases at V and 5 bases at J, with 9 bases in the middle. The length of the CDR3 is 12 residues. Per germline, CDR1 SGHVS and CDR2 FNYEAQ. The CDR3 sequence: CASSDGGYGYTF. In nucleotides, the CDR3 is TGTGCCAGCAGCGACGGTGGATATGGCTACACCTTC.

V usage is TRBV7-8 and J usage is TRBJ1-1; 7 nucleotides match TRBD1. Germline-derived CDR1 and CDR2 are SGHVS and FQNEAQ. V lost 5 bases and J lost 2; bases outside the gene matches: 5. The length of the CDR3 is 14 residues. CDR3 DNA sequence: TGTGCCAGCAGCGTGGGACAGATTAACACTGAAGCTTTCTTT. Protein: CASSVGQINTEAFF.

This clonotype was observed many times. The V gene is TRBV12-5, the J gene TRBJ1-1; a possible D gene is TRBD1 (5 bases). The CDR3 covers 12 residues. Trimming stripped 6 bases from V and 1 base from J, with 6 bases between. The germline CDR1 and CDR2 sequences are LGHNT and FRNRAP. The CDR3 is CASGGPNTEAFF. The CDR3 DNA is TGTGCTAGTGGGGGACCGAACACTGAAGCTTTCTTT.

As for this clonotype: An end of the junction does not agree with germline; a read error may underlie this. The CDR3 spells CVSSLTGENSPLHF. CDR3 DNA: TGTGTCAGCAGCTTGACAGGGGAGAATTCACCCCTCCACTTT. The V call is TRBV7-6, the J call TRBJ1-6; TRBD1 matches at 8 bases. The germline V gene has CDR1 SGHVS and CDR2 FNYEAQ. The CDR3 runs to 14 residues.

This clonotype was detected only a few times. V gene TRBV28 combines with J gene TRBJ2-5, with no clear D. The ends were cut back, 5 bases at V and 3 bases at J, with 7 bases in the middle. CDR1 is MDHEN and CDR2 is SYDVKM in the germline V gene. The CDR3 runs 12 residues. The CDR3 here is CASSHPEETQYF. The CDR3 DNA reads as TGTGCCAGCAGTCACCCTGAAGAGACCCAGTACTTC. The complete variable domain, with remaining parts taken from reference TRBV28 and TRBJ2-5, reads DVKVTQSSRYLVKRTGEKVFLECVQDMDHENMFWYRQDPGLGLRLIYFSYDVKMKEKGDIPEGYSVSREKKERFSLILESASTNQTSMYLCASSHPEETQYFGPGTRLLVL.

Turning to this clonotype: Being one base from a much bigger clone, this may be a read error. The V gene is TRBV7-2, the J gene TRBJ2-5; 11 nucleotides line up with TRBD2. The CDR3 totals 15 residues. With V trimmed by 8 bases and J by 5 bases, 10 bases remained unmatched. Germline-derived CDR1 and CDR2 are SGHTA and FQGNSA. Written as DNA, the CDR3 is TGTGCCAGCGGCTATAGCGGGGGGGCCGTGGAGACCCAGTACTTC. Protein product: CASGYSGGAVETQYF.

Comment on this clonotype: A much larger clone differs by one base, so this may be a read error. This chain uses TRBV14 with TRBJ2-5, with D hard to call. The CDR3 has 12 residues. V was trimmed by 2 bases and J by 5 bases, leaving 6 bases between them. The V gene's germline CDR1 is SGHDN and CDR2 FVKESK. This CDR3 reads CASSQTWETQYF. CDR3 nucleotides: TGTGCCAGCAGCCAAACCTGGGAGACCCAGTACTTC.

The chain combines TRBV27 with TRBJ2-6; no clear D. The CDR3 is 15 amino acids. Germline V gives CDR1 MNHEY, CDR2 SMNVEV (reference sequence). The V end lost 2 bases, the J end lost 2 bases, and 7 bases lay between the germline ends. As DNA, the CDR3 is TGTGCCAGCAGTTTAAGTCAAACTGGGGCCAACGTCCTGACTTTC. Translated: CASSLSQTGANVLTF.

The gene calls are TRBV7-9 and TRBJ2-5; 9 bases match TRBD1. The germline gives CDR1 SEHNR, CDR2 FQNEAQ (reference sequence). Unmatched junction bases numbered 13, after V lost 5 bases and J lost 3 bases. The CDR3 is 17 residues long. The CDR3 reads CASSGRLRDRDKETQYF. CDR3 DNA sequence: TGTGCCAGCAGCGGCCGGCTCCGGGACAGGGATAAAGAGACCCAGTACTTC.

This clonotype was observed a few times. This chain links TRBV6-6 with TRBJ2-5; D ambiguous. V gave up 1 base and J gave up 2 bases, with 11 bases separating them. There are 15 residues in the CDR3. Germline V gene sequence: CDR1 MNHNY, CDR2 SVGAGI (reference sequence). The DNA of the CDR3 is TGTGCCAGCAGTTACTTCATCGCTCGACAAGAGACCCAGTACTTC. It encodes CASSYFIARQETQYF.

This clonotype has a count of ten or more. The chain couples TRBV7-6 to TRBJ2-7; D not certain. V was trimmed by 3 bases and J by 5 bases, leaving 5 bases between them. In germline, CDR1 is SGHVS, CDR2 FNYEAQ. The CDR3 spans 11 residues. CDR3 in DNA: TGTGCCAGCAGCTTGTTCGACGAGCAGTACTTC. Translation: CASSLFDEQYF.

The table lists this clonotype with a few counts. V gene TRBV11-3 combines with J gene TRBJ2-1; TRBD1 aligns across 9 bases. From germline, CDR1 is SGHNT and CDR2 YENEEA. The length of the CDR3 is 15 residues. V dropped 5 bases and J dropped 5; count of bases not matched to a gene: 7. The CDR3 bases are TGTGCCAGCAGCGTACAGGGGGCAGGGGACAATGAGCAGTTCTTC. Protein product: CASSVQGAGDNEQFF.

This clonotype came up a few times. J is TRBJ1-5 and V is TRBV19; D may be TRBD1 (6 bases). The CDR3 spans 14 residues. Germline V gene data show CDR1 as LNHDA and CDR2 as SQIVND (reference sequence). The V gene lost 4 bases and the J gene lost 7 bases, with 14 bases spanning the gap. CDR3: CASSTPGGGQPQHF. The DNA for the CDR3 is TGTGCCAGTAGTACCCCCGGAGGGGGGCAGCCCCAGCATTTT.

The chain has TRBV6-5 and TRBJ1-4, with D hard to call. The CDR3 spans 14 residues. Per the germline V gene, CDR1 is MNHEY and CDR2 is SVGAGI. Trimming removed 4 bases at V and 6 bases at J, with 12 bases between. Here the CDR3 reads CASSLWALDEKLFF. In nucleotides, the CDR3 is TGTGCCAGCAGTTTGTGGGCTTTAGATGAAAAACTGTTTTTT.

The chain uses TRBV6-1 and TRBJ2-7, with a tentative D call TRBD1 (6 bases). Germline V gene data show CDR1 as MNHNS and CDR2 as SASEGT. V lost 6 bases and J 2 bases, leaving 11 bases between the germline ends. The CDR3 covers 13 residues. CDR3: CASRGDKAYEQYF. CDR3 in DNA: TGTGCCAGCAGGGGGGACAAGGCCTACGAGCAGTACTTC.

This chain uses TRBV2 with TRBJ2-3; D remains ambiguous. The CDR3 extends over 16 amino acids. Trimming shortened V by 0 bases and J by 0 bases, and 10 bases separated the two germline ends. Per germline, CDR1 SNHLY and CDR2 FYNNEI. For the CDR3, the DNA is TGTGCCAGCAGTGAAGCGACGGTCGGAAGCACAGATACGCAGTATTTT. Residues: CASSEATVGSTDTQYF.

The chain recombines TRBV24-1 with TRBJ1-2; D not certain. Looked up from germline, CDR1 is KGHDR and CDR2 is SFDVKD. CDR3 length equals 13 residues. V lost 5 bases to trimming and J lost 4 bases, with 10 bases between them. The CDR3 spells CATSALQFYGYTF. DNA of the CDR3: TGTGCCACCAGTGCATTGCAGTTCTATGGCTACACCTTC.